The entry below describes one T cell receptor (beta chain). This sample stems from a study of blood T cell repertoires in COVID-19. Germline CDR1 reads LNHDA; CDR2 reads SQIVND (reference sequence). This CDR3 region has 12 residues. V lost 5 bases and J 11 bases, leaving 15 bases between the germline ends. Per the study methods: The assay estimated nucleated cells by amplifying reference gene primers. Sequenced by immunoSEQ multiplex PCR; TCRdb stores in-frame clones only, minus some. D and trimming come from the DNA, and the V and J calls and clone size come from that table. The table lists about 120,000 clones, more than 75% of them singletons.

The source is a man aged 60-69 years with acute or convalescent COVID-19. Sequenced sample: peripheral blood. The chain employs TRBV19 and TRBJ1-1; weak D call: TRBD1 (6 bases). DNA for the CDR3: TGTGCCAGTAGTTCCCAGGGGTCGCGTGCTTTCTTT. Its protein is CASSSQGSRAFF.